The T cell receptor (beta chain) under discussion was sequenced for a study of control samples from healthy donors and cancer patients. The repertoire was sequenced with immunoSEQ multiplex PCR; TCRdb's copy has only in-frame clones and lacks some. The repertoire has roughly 130,000 clones, under 95% of them found once; the top ten carry roughly 1.7%. The J segment lost 2 bases and the V segment lost 0 bases, leaving 5 bases of the junction unmatched. The CDR3 is 16 residues long. Germline loops: CDR1 SGHRS, CDR2 YFSETQ. The sample comprised PBMCs. The source of this sequence is a man aged 45 to 65 with head and neck cancer. J is TRBJ2-7 and V is TRBV5-1, with 10 bases aligning to TRBD1. The CDR3 nucleotides are TGCGCCAGCAGCTTGGCGGTGGGGACAGGGGCCTACGAGCAGTACTTC. The encoded protein is CASSLAVGTGAYEQYF.